One and the same sample provided the 17 T cell receptor beta chains below, sequenced in a study of blood T cell repertoires in COVID-19. The table came from immunoSEQ multiplex PCR; TCRdb's copy has only in-frame clones and leaves some out. The sample carries about 160,000 clones, approximately 77% recorded once. Sequenced input: PBMCs or T cells enriched from blood (not recorded which). The receptors here all came from a man in his fifties or sixties who had recovered from COVID-19.

This chain's CDR3 is CASSPPEAFEQFF. The DNA of the CDR3 is TGTGCCAGCAGCCCCCCGGAGGCTTTTGAGCAGTTCTTC. The chain is built from TRBV7-8 and TRBJ2-1; possible D gene TRBD2, 5 bases. Germline V CDR1 and CDR2: SGHVS, FQNEAQ. This CDR3 has 13 residues. V was trimmed by 5 bases and J by 9 bases, leaving 14 bases between them.

This clone has just one count. The chain uses TRBV9 and TRBJ2-5, with D perhaps TRBD1 (6 bases). Germline assignment: CDR1 SGDLS and CDR2 YYNGEE. Trimming pared 1 base from V and 1 base from J, leaving 11 bases between. The CDR3 sequence is 15 residues long. The CDR3 is CASSVSGDPQETQYF. In nucleotides, the CDR3 is TGTGCCAGCAGCGTATCAGGGGACCCCCAAGAGACCCAGTACTTC.

Written as DNA, the CDR3 is TGTGCCAGCTCACCATTGGGACAGGATTACGAGCAGTACTTC. This codes for CASSPLGQDYEQYF. This chain links TRBV18 with TRBJ2-7; 8 bases fit TRBD1. Germline V lookup: CDR1 KGHSH, CDR2 LQKENI. With V trimmed by 2 bases and J by 4 bases, 4 bases remained unmatched. This CDR3 region has 14 residues.

The J gene is TRBJ1-2, the V gene TRBV9, with D unclear. The germline gives CDR1 SGDLS, CDR2 YYNGEE. There are 15 residues in the CDR3. V was cut by 0 bases and J by 4 bases, with 13 bases left in between. The DNA for the CDR3 is TGTGCCAGCAGCGTAGGTGCTTGGGAGAGCTATGGCTACACCTTC. Encoded protein: CASSVGAWESYGYTF. Together with reference TRBV9 and TRBJ1-2, the CDR3 gives the full variable domain: DSGVTQTPKHLITATGQRVTLRCSPRSGDLSVYWYQQSLDQGLQFLIQYYNGEERAKGNILERFSAQQFPDLHSELNLSSLELGDSALYFCASSVGAWESYGYTFGSGTRLTVV.

J is TRBJ2-1 and V is TRBV10-3; D may be TRBD2 (6 bases). V dropped 0 bases and J dropped 6 bases, with 15 bases sitting between them. The V gene's germline CDR1 is ENHRY and CDR2 SYGVKD. CDR3 length: 16 amino acids. Here the CDR3 reads CAISESGGIGGNEQFF. The CDR3 DNA reads as TGTGCCATCAGTGAGTCTGGGGGGATCGGTGGCAATGAGCAGTTCTTC.

The chain couples TRBV19 to TRBJ2-5; a weak D match, TRBD1 (6 bases). Germline CDR1 LNHDA, CDR2 SQIVND (reference sequence). Between the trimmed V and J ends, which lost 5 bases and 8 bases, there was a span of 15 bases. This CDR3 region has 13 residues. In DNA form, the CDR3 reads TGTGCCAGTAGTCCACGACAGGAGGACACCCAGTACTTC. This codes for CASSPRQEDTQYF.

This clone counts as medium-sized. The chain has TRBV2 and TRBJ1-2; D is unclear. Trimming removed 7 bases at V and 3 bases at J, with 6 bases between. CDR1 and CDR2 from the germline V gene are SNHLY and FYNNEI. CDR3 size: 11 residues. CDR3 in amino acids: CASKLDYGYTF. For the CDR3, the DNA is TGTGCCAGCAAGTTAGACTATGGCTACACCTTC.

This sequence joins TRBV11-2 and TRBJ2-7; D is uncertain. The V gene's germline CDR1 is SGHAT and CDR2 FQNNGV. The CDR3 covers 12 residues. V lost 5 bases, J lost 3 bases, and 8 bases lay in between. The CDR3 spells CASSADFYEQYF. The CDR3 DNA reads TGTGCCAGCAGCGCTGACTTCTACGAGCAGTACTTC.

The genes are TRBV4-2 and TRBJ2-7; TRBD2 matches at 11 bases. With V trimmed by 4 bases and J by 3 bases, 5 bases remained unmatched. The germline gives CDR1 LGHNA, CDR2 YNFKEQ. CDR3 length: 15 amino acids. This CDR3 is CASSPEGTSGYEQYF. The CDR3 DNA follows: TGTGCCAGCAGCCCTGAGGGGACTAGCGGCTACGAGCAGTACTTC.

The rearrangement joins TRBV18 to TRBJ2-2; 7 positions agree with TRBD1. There are 15 residues in the CDR3. The ends lost 3 bases at V and 2 bases at J; junction bases unmatched: 3. CDR1 is KGHSH, CDR2 LQKENI, per germline. The CDR3 region has the DNA TGTGCCAGCTCACCCGGGACAGTCAACACCGGGGAGCTGTTTTTT. Its translation is CASSPGTVNTGELFF.

V gene TRBV28 combines with J gene TRBJ2-5, with D maybe TRBD1 (5 bases). The CDR3 is 14 amino acids. V lost 3 bases and J lost 9, with 17 bases in between. CDR1 is MDHEN and CDR2 is SYDVKM in the germline V gene. CDR3 in DNA: TGTGCCAGCAGTTTTATCAGACAGTCATCGGCCCAGTACTTC. This sequence encodes CASSFIRQSSAQYF.

The J gene is TRBJ2-1, the V gene TRBV7-9, with TRBD1 matching over 7 bases. This CDR3 is 14 amino acids long. CDR1 is SEHNR, CDR2 FQNEAQ, per germline (reference sequence). Losses at the gene ends were 5 bases for V and 10 bases for J; bases not matched to a gene: 11. CDR3 loop: CASSPWTGGPEQFF. CDR3 nucleotide sequence: TGTGCCAGCAGCCCCTGGACAGGCGGACCCGAGCAGTTCTTC.

A few counts support this clone. The V gene is TRBV2, the J gene TRBJ1-5; 8 bases align to TRBD1. After removal of 5 bases from V and 2 bases from J, the junction contained 11 bases not matched to a gene. The CDR3 contains 17 residues. CDR1 and CDR2 from the germline V gene are SNHLY and FYNNEI. CDR3 bases: TGTGCCAGCAGTCAAGGCTCAGGGGGCCCGGGCAATCAGCCCCAGCATTTT. It yields the protein CASSQGSGGPGNQPQHF.

J is TRBJ2-7 and V is TRBV3-1 (or the pseudogene TRBV3-2); TRBD2 agrees at 11 bases. CDR1 is LGHDT and CDR2 is YNNKEL in the germline V gene (reference sequence). V trimming: 4 bases; J trimming: 0 bases; junction bases outside the gene matches: 5. This CDR3 is built from 16 residues. The chain's CDR3 is CASSPRLAGHSYEQYF. Here the CDR3 DNA reads TGTGCCAGCAGCCCCCGACTAGCGGGGCACTCCTACGAGCAGTACTTC.

The J gene is TRBJ1-1, the V gene TRBV7-8, with 10 positions matching TRBD1. The CDR3 spans 15 residues. Germline V CDR1 and CDR2: SGHVS, FQNEAQ. The ends lost 4 bases at V and 1 base at J; junction bases unmatched: 3. The CDR3 coding sequence is TGTGCCAGCAGCTGGGACAGGGGCAGGAACACTGAAGCTTTCTTT. Amino acid sequence: CASSWDRGRNTEAFF.

The V and J genes are TRBV2 and TRBJ2-7; 8 bases align to TRBD1. CDR1 is SNHLY and CDR2 is FYNNEI in the germline V gene. CDR3 length equals 14 residues. Losses at the gene ends were 1 base for V and 5 bases for J; bases not matched to a gene: 4. As DNA, the CDR3 is TGTGCCAGCAGTGAAGGGACAGGGAAGGACGAGCAGTACTTC. It specifies CASSEGTGKDEQYF.

This sequence joins TRBV3-1 (or the pseudogene TRBV3-2) and TRBJ2-1, with 10 bases lining up with TRBD1. CDR3 size: 15 residues. The V and J ends lost 5 bases and 6 bases, in that order; junction bases with no gene match: 7. Per germline, CDR1 LGHDT and CDR2 YNNKEL (reference sequence). DNA of the CDR3: TGTGCCAGCAGCTTTCCGGGACAGGGGATCAATGAGCAGTTCTTC. Its translation is CASSFPGQGINEQFF.